At least ten counts were recorded for the clone carrying this TCR beta chain. What it recognizes is unknown. The CDR3 consists of 14 residues. Looked up from germline, CDR1 is SGHRS and CDR2 is YFSETQ. The ends were cut back, 2 bases at V and 7 bases at J, with 16 bases in the middle. Unique molecular identifiers featured in how the TCRbeta library was prepared. Each CDR3 protein is one row after TCRdb ran MiXCR on the PCR reads. Among 190,000 or so distinct CDR3 sequences listed, 6.3% were seen once. The data stem from a study of T-cell reconstitution after alpha-beta-depleted transplantation in children. Whole-study results and caveats: In some patients, recipient T cells and intrathymic progenitors surviving conditioning explained high day-60 diversity. T-cell numbers and diversity one year post-transplant derived largely from freshly generated T cells. Approximately two months post-transplant, alpha-beta T cells reportedly originated from several hundred expanded graft clones.

This specimen was PBMCs, taken before TCRalphabeta/CD19-depleted stem cell transplant. The rearrangement links TRBV5-1 to TRBJ2-7, with D tentatively TRBD1 or TRBD2 (5 bases each). The sequence came from a girl under three years old with combined immunodeficiency, due to receive a stem cell transplant. Written as DNA, the CDR3 is TGCGCCAGCAGCTTACCAGGGAGAGTGGGTGAGCAGTACTTC. Its translation: CASSLPGRVGEQYF.